This TCR beta chain was observed in a study of T cell responses to AZD1222 COVID-19 vaccine (dated by TCRdb to 2020 to 2022). For the wider study: A total of 233 trial participants underwent TCR sequencing, of whom about 210 received two doses of AZD1222 and about 26 received two doses of the MenACWY control vaccine. Enrollment into the trials was organized by age into subgroups of 18-55, 56-69 and 70-plus years, and those subgroups contained around 150, 28 and 57 TCR-sequenced participants, respectively. On the study overall, not on this receptor specifically: Most participants were white British and females outnumbered males, and the authors suggested that clonal diversity may have been underestimated. A significant rise in spike-specific TCR breadth and depth was observed after two AZD1222 doses relative to day 0 and relative to MenACWY recipients. CD4 TCRs associated with the vaccine covered the entire spike protein, and the dominant responses were in regions 160-218 and 743-854. No day 14 peak-response samples were available, so repertoires were characterized only after the peak T cell response. In the small 56-69-year group, the increase in depth fell short of significance, most likely because of low power. Conclusions about previously exposed vaccinees are limited, since just a handful of AZD1222 recipients were seropositive for SARS-CoV-2 at baseline. Reportedly, almost half of the unique spike-specific TCRs recognized epitopes lying outside the regions that are mutated in the B.1.351 and B.1.1.7 variants.

For this clone: What this receptor recognizes is not known. Per-nucleotide qualities are absent, and no much larger clonotype sits a single base away.

The CDR3 regions of human TCRbeta chains were subjected to immunosequencing. The study's own analysis went as follows. TCRs in the repertoires were matched against a reference library of SARS-CoV-2-specific TCRs that had been generated with the MIRA antigen-specificity platform. Breadth was defined as the fraction of unique TCRs that were SARS-CoV-2-associated. Depth was defined as the fraction of total T cells that were SARS-CoV-2-associated. Each spike-specific TCR was assigned to its reactive spike region and to a CD4 or CD8 class using the MIRA data. Log10-transformed breadth and depth values were compared by one-way ANOVA with Sidak's multiple comparisons tests. The table comes from immuneACCESS by way of TCRdb, which keeps in-frame sequences with V and J called. Part of the clones is missing from these tables; in studies checked, under half for an unresolved V gene and the rest for unknown reasons. The DNA was the basis for D and trimming; V, J and clone size are from that table. The sample yields 70,000 to 90,000 clones; over 75% were counted once. The ten top clones hold about 12% of the sample.

Taken from the germline V gene, the CDR1 and CDR2 loops are SGHNT and YENEEA. V is clipped by 2 bases and J by 9 bases, and the sequence between their germline boundaries is 13 bases long. From cysteine to phenylalanine, the CDR3 is 13 amino acids long. The only DNA kept is the CDR3, 39 bases in frame from the first base. The time point tag for this specimen amounts to: about 28 days (+/-7) after the second vaccine dose. AZD1222 recipients whose second dose came at about 4 weeks and those whose second dose came at about 12 weeks were combined into one group, since spike-specific TCR depth and breadth did not differ between the two schedules. Vaccinee samples came from UK trials COV001 and COV002, including a single-blind randomized controlled phase 2/3 trial of AZD1222 (ChAdOx1 nCoV-19) in healthy adults. Trial participant PBMC samples were collected at day 0 and day 28 after the second dose for TCRbeta chain sequencing.

The receptor was derived from an adult who received the AZD1222 COVID-19 vaccine. Sequenced material: peripheral blood, taken 28 days after the second AZD1222 dose. The chain employs TRBV11-3 and TRBJ1-1; the D gene identity is not certain. The bases read TGTGCCAGCAGCTTAAGCCCGGATAAGAAAGCTTTCTTT. Its amino acids are CASSLSPDKKAFF.